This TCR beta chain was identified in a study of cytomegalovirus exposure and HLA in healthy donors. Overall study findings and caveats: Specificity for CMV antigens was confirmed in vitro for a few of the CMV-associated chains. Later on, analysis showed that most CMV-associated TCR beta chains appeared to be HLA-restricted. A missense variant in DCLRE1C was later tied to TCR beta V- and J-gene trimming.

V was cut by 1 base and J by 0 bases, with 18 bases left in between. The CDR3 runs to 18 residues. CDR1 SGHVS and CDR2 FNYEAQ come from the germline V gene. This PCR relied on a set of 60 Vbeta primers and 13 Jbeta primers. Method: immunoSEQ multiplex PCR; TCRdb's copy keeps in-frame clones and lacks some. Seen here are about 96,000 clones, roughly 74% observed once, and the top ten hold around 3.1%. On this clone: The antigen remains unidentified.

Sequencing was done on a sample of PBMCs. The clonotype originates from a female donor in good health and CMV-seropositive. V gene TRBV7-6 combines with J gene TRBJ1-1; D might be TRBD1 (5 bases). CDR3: CASSLVGQGSNMNTEAFF. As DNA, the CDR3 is TGTGCCAGCAGCTTAGTTGGACAAGGGTCCAATATGAACACTGAAGCTTTCTTT.